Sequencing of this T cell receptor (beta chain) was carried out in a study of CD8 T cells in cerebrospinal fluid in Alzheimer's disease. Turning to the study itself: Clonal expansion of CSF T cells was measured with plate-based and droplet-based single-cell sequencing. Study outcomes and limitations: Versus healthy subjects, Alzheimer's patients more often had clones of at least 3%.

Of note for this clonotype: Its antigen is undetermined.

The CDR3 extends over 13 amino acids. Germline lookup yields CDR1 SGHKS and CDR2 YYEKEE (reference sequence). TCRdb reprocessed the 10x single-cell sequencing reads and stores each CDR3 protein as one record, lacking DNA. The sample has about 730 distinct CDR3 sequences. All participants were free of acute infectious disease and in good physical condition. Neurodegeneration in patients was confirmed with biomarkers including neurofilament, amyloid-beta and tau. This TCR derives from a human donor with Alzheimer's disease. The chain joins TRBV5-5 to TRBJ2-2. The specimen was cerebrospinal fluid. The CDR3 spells CASSLVHHRELFF.